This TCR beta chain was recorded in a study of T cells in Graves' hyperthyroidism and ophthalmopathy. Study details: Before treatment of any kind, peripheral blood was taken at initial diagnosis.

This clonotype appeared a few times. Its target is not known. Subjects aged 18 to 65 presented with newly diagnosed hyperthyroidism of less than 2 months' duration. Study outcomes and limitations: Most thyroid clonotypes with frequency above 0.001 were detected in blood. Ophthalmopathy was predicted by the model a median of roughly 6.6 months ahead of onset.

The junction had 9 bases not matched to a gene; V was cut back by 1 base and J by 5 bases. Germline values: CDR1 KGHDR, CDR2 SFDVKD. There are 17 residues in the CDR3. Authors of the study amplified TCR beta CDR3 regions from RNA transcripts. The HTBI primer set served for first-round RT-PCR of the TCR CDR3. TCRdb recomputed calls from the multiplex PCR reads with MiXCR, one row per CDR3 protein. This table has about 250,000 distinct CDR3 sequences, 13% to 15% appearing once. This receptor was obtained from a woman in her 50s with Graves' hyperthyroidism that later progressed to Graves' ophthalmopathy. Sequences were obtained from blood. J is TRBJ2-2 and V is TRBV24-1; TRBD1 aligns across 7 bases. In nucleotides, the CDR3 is TGTGCCACCAGTGATTTAAACGAGGGGGCATGGACCGGGGAGCTGTTTTTT. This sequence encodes CATSDLNEGAWTGELFF.